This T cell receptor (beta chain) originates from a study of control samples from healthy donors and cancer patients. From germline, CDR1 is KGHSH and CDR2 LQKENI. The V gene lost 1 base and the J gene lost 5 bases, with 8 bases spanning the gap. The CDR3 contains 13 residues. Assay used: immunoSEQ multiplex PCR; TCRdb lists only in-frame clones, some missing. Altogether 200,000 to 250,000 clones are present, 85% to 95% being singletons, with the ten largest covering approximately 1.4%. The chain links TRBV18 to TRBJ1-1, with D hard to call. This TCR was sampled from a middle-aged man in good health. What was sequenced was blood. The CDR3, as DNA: TGTGCCAGCTCACCACAGCCAAAAACTGAAGCTTTCTTT. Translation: CASSPQPKTEAFF. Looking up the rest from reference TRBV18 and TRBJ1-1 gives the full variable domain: NAGVMQNPRHLVRRRGQEARLRCSPMKGHSHVYWYRQLPEEGLKFMVYLQKENIIDESGMPKERFSAEFPKEGPSILRIQQVVRGDSAAYFCASSPQPKTEAFFGQGTRLTVV.